Presented here are 26 T cell receptor beta chains from one specimen sequenced in a study of blood T cell repertoires in COVID-19. Profiling relied on immunoSEQ multiplex PCR, and the TCRdb table lists in-frame clones only, not all of them. Among 250,000 or so clones, about four fifths were seen once, and the ten largest hold 1.8%. Sequenced sample: PBMCs or T cells enriched from blood (not recorded which). The receptors come from a man aged 60-69 years who had recovered from COVID-19.

The J gene is TRBJ2-3, the V gene TRBV9, with a tentative D call TRBD2 (5 bases). V was pared by 0 bases and J by 1 base, with 6 bases between. This CDR3 contains 14 residues. Germline CDR1 reads SGDLS; CDR2 reads YYNGEE. The CDR3 region is CASSVVEGTDTQYF. CDR3 nucleotide sequence: TGTGCCAGCAGCGTAGTGGAGGGCACAGATACGCAGTATTTT. Based on the CDR3 plus reference TRBV9 and TRBJ2-3, the full variable domain is DSGVTQTPKHLITATGQRVTLRCSPRSGDLSVYWYQQSLDQGLQFLIQYYNGEERAKGNILERFSAQQFPDLHSELNLSSLELGDSALYFCASSVVEGTDTQYFGPGTRLTVL.

The chain joins TRBV27 to TRBJ2-3, with D possibly TRBD1 on 8 matching bases. CDR3 length: 16 residues. Trimming removed 6 bases from V and 3 bases from J, with 19 bases in between. CDR1 MNHEY and CDR2 SMNVEV come from the germline V gene (reference sequence). As DNA, the CDR3 is TGTGCCAGCAGGAAACAGGGGGGGGCCAGGACAGATACGCAGTATTTT. It encodes CASRKQGGARTDTQYF.

The rearrangement uses TRBV11-3 and TRBJ2-5; possible D gene TRBD2, 6 bases. V dropped 2 bases and J dropped 5 bases, with 12 bases sitting between them. CDR3 length equals 14 residues. Germline V gives CDR1 SGHNT, CDR2 YENEEA. CDR3: CASSLRSSVETQYF. DNA for the CDR3: TGTGCCAGCAGCTTACGGTCTAGCGTTGAGACCCAGTACTTC.

The CDR3 spells CASSQESTGTTEAFF. CDR3 DNA: TGCGCCAGCAGCCAAGAGTCGACAGGGACCACTGAAGCTTTCTTT. The rearrangement links TRBV4-3 to TRBJ1-1, with 7 bases fitting TRBD1. The length of the CDR3 is 15 residues. Unmatched junction bases numbered 5, after V lost 0 bases and J lost 4 bases. The germline gives CDR1 LGHNA, CDR2 YSLEER.

This rearrangement joins TRBV3-1 (or the pseudogene TRBV3-2) to TRBJ1-5, with unresolved D. Germline loops: CDR1 LGHDT, CDR2 YNNKEL (reference sequence). The V end lost 3 bases, the J end lost 6 bases, and 12 bases lay between the germline ends. The CDR3 totals 14 residues. Here the CDR3 reads CASSQAGEGQPQHF. The CDR3 region has the DNA TGTGCCAGCAGCCAGGCCGGTGAGGGTCAGCCCCAGCATTTT.

This clone was counted once. The chain has TRBV27 and TRBJ1-1, with TRBD1 matching 12 bases. The CDR3 totals 14 residues. With V trimmed by 6 bases and J by 8 bases, 7 bases remained unmatched. Germline CDR1 and CDR2: MNHEY and SMNVEV (reference sequence). For the CDR3, the DNA is TGTGCCAGCAGGCCGGGACAGGGGGCTGGGGAAGCTTTCTTT. Its protein product is CASRPGQGAGEAFF.

Points on this clone: Other DNA sequences of this sample code for an identical CDR3. This chain connects TRBV5-1 to TRBJ1-1; no reliable D call. Germline values: CDR1 SGHRS, CDR2 YFSETQ. This CDR3 comprises 13 residues. V lost 6 bases, J lost 3 bases, and 12 bases lay in between. CDR3 bases: TGCGCCAGCAAGGAGGACGGAGACACTGAAGCTTTCTTT. It is translated as CASKEDGDTEAFF.

This chain uses TRBV6-2 or TRBV6-3 with TRBJ2-3; 10 bases match TRBD2. With V trimmed by 4 bases and J by 3 bases, 13 bases remained unmatched. CDR1 and CDR2 (germline): MNHEY, SVGEGT. The CDR3 is made up of 18 amino acids. In DNA, the CDR3 is TGTGCCAGCAGTTTGGGTGTTTCGGCTAGCGGGGGTACAGATACGCAGTATTTT. As protein: CASSLGVSASGGTDTQYF.

On this clone: Different DNA sequences within this sample yield the same CDR3. J is TRBJ1-2 and V is TRBV5-1; D gene uncertain. The CDR3 totals 13 residues. Germline values: CDR1 SGHRS, CDR2 YFSETQ. V gave up 0 bases and J gave up 3 bases, with 6 bases separating them. The CDR3 reads CASSLVGDYGYTF. As DNA, the CDR3 is TGCGCCAGCAGCTTGGTTGGAGACTATGGCTACACCTTC.

This CDR3 reads CASSRRRSSYNSPLHF. The CDR3 DNA reads TGTGCCAGCAGCCGACGGAGGAGCTCCTATAATTCACCCCTCCACTTT. V usage is TRBV21-1 and J usage is TRBJ1-6. TRBV21-1 is annotated as a pseudogene. CDR3 size: 16 residues.

The rearrangement links TRBV2 to TRBJ1-4; D is perhaps TRBD1 (6 bases). Germline-derived CDR1 and CDR2 are SNHLY and FYNNEI. The CDR3 runs 15 residues. The V and J ends lost 7 bases and 0 bases respectively, with 12 bases between them. The CDR3 spells CASTRGGATNEKLFF. In DNA form, the CDR3 reads TGTGCCAGCACCAGAGGGGGAGCAACTAATGAAAAACTGTTTTTT.

The chain couples TRBV24-1 to TRBJ2-5, with D possibly matching TRBD2 (6 bases). This CDR3 region has 12 residues. Germline lookup yields CDR1 KGHDR and CDR2 SFDVKD. Trimming pared 9 bases from V and 5 bases from J, leaving 12 bases between. The DNA for the CDR3 is TGTGCCACCGGGGGGTTTAAGGAGACCCAGTACTTC. Translation gives CATGGFKETQYF.

The rearrangement joins TRBV6-2 or TRBV6-3 to TRBJ2-7; 7 bases fit TRBD1. Germline-derived CDR1 and CDR2 are MNHEY and SVGEGT. The CDR3 has 16 residues. V shed 6 bases and J 0 bases; nucleotides not matched to a gene: 11. The CDR3 bases are TGTGCCAGCAGCCGTAATACCGGGACAGCCTCCTACGAGCAGTACTTC. Translation: CASSRNTGTASYEQYF.

The gene calls are TRBV27 and TRBJ1-6; D might be TRBD1 (6 bases). In germline, CDR1 is MNHEY, CDR2 SMNVEV (reference sequence). The CDR3 extends over 15 amino acids. Trimming took off 7 bases at V and 7 bases at J, with 17 bases between the two ends. The CDR3 here is CASTHDRLMNSPLHF. CDR3 bases: TGTGCCAGCACCCATGACAGGCTCATGAATTCACCCCTCCACTTT.

The chain recombines TRBV6-5 with TRBJ1-3; 8 bases fit TRBD1. V dropped 7 bases and J dropped 4; count of bases not matched to a gene: 3. CDR3 length: 13 amino acids. In germline, CDR1 is MNHEY, CDR2 SVGAGI. This CDR3 is CASTRQGGNTIYF. In nucleotides, the CDR3 is TGTGCCAGCACCCGACAGGGGGGAAACACCATATATTTT.

V and J are TRBV3-1 (or the pseudogene TRBV3-2) and TRBJ2-1, with TRBD1 identical over 7 bases. V dropped 1 base and J dropped 5; count of bases not matched to a gene: 5. The germline V gene encodes CDR1 LGHDT and CDR2 YNNKEL (reference sequence). The CDR3 extends over 15 amino acids. As DNA, the CDR3 is TGTGCCAGCAGCCAAGCAGACAGGGCCAACAATGAGCAGTTCTTC. Amino acids: CASSQADRANNEQFF.

This chain connects TRBV7-9 to TRBJ1-2; 7 bases map to TRBD1. Trimming took 5 bases from V and 1 from J; bases not matched to a gene: 10. Germline V gene lookup returns CDR1 SEHNR and CDR2 FQNEAQ (reference sequence). This CDR3 has 16 residues. CDR3 sequence reads: CASSRLYRDSNYGYTF. CDR3 sequence (DNA): TGTGCCAGCAGCCGACTATACCGGGACAGTAACTATGGCTACACCTTC.

The chain employs TRBV7-2 and TRBJ1-2; 10 positions match TRBD1. This CDR3 contains 17 residues. Germline V lookup: CDR1 SGHTA, CDR2 FQGNSA. V lost 1 base, J lost 8 bases, and 13 bases stayed unmatched. The CDR3 DNA is TGTGCCAGCAGCTTAGAGGGAATCGGGACAGGGGAACGAGGCTACACCTTC. Translating it yields CASSLEGIGTGERGYTF.

This rearrangement joins TRBV7-2 to TRBJ2-1; no reliable D call. V was pared by 1 base and J by 0 bases, with 4 bases between. The CDR3 sequence is 14 residues long. From germline, CDR1 is SGHTA and CDR2 FQGNSA. The CDR3 DNA is TGTGCCAGCAGCTTAGATAGCTCCTACAATGAGCAGTTCTTC. Translated: CASSLDSSYNEQFF. The whole variable domain, remainder taken from reference TRBV7-2 and TRBJ2-1, is GAGVSQSPSNKVTEKGKDVELRCDPISGHTALYWYRQSLGQGLEFLIYFQGNSAPDKSGLPSDRFSAERTGGSVSTLTIQRTQQEDSAVYLCASSLDSSYNEQFFGPGTRLTVL.

The V gene is TRBV10-1, the J gene TRBJ2-7, with TRBD1 identical over 7 bases. V dropped 1 base and J dropped 2; count of bases not matched to a gene: 5. The CDR3 is made up of 15 amino acids. Germline V CDR1 and CDR2: WNHNN, SYGVQD (reference sequence). The CDR3 sequence is CASSEFAGGPYEQYF. The CDR3 coding sequence is TGCGCCAGCAGTGAGTTTGCAGGGGGACCCTACGAGCAGTACTTC.

The chain uses TRBV7-9 and TRBJ2-3; D is unclear. The CDR3 covers 13 residues. CDR1 is SEHNR and CDR2 is FQNEAQ in the germline V gene (reference sequence). V dropped 5 bases and J dropped 6 bases, with 12 bases sitting between them. The CDR3 region has the DNA TGTGCCAGCAGCGCCATACAGTTTGATACGCAGTATTTT. Translated: CASSAIQFDTQYF.

This clone has only one observation. V gene TRBV5-6 combines with J gene TRBJ2-7, with 11 bases fitting TRBD1. There are 15 residues in the CDR3. The germline gives CDR1 SGHDT, CDR2 YYEEEE. Unmatched junction bases numbered 10, after V lost 4 bases and J lost 7 bases. DNA of the CDR3: TGTGCCAGCAGCCGATACGGACAGGGGGCGCGGGAGCAGTACTTC. Its translation: CASSRYGQGAREQYF.

J is TRBJ1-4 and V is TRBV18, with D unresolved. This CDR3 is built from 15 residues. Per the germline V gene, CDR1 is KGHSH and CDR2 is LQKENI. V shed 4 bases and J shed 0 bases, with 9 bases lying between them. The CDR3 here is CASSRNKATNEKLFF. The DNA for the CDR3 is TGTGCCAGCTCACGTAACAAAGCAACTAATGAAAAACTGTTTTTT.

The chain joins TRBV27 to TRBJ1-1, with TRBD1 identical over 7 bases. The ends lost 7 bases at V and 11 bases at J; junction bases unmatched: 13. The CDR3 contains 13 residues. Germline V gene data show CDR1 as MNHEY and CDR2 as SMNVEV (reference sequence). CDR3 in DNA: TGTGCCAGCATCCGAAACAGGGGAGAGACGGCTTTCTTT. This gives the protein CASIRNRGETAFF.

The V and J genes are TRBV30 and TRBJ1-1, with D perhaps matching TRBD1 (5 bases). The germline CDR1 and CDR2 sequences are GTSNPN and SVGIG (reference sequence). The CDR3 totals 13 residues. V lost 2 bases, J lost 8 bases, and 15 bases lay in between. The CDR3 region has the DNA TGTGCCTGGAGTCCCGGACATATTGCCGAAGCTTTCTTT. As protein: CAWSPGHIAEAFF.

A few counts support this clone. The J gene is TRBJ2-5, the V gene TRBV6-4, with D perhaps TRBD1 (6 bases). Germline CDR1 reads MRHNA; CDR2 reads SNTAGT. This CDR3 has 14 amino acids. V lost 3 bases and J 7 bases, leaving 15 bases between the germline ends. CDR3 residues: CASSEDRSGATQYF. CDR3 in DNA: TGTGCCAGCAGTGAAGACAGGTCTGGGGCGACCCAGTACTTC.